A single sample gave rise to the 25 T cell receptor beta chains below, sequenced in a study of T-cell reconstitution after alpha-beta-depleted transplantation in children. The TCRbeta library incorporated unique molecular identifiers. TCRdb passed the PCR reads through MiXCR, listing each CDR3 protein once. The sample records about 16,000 distinct CDR3 sequences, roughly 7.6% being singletons. The input for sequencing was PBMCs, mostly from graft donor cells, taken 60 days after TCRalphabeta/CD19-depleted stem cell transplant. The source is a boy younger than two who had a stem cell transplant for Wiskott-Aldrich syndrome, so the T cells may come from the graft donor.

This clonotype has at least ten counts. V gene TRBV28 combines with J gene TRBJ2-3; D is ambiguous. The CDR3 loop spans 15 amino acids. Germline V gene lookup returns CDR1 MDHEN and CDR2 SYDVKM. The V and J ends lost 4 bases and 3 bases respectively, with 14 bases between them. The CDR3 is CASSSLAGRTDTQYF. The CDR3 DNA reads as TGTGCCAGCAGTTCCCTCGCCGGTCGGACAGATACGCAGTATTTT. Filled out from reference TRBV28 and TRBJ2-3, the complete variable domain reads DVKVTQSSRYLVKRTGEKVFLECVQDMDHENMFWYRQDPGLGLRLIYFSYDVKMKEKGDIPEGYSVSREKKERFSLILESASTNQTSMYLCASSSLAGRTDTQYFGPGTRLTVL.

In its sample, this clonotype was seen many times. The rearrangement links TRBV20-1 to TRBJ1-5, with D tentatively TRBD1 (5 bases). Trimming pared 0 bases from V and 0 bases from J, leaving 9 bases between. The CDR3 has 15 residues. The germline V gene has CDR1 DFQATT and CDR2 SNEGSKA (reference sequence). CDR3 sequence reads: CSARDNQGSNQPQHF. The DNA for the CDR3 is TGCAGTGCTAGAGATAATCAGGGTAGCAATCAGCCCCAGCATTTT.

The sample holds many counts of this clonotype. V usage is TRBV12-3 or TRBV12-4 and J usage is TRBJ2-5; no clear D. The CDR3 loop spans 13 amino acids. V gave up 3 bases and J gave up 3 bases, with 8 bases separating them. In DNA, the CDR3 is TGTGCCAGCAGTTTGGGCCTAGAAGAGACCCAGTACTTC. This encodes CASSLGLEETQYF.

The sample holds many counts of this clonotype. The chain combines TRBV6-1 with TRBJ2-7; 7 bases are shared with TRBD1. The CDR3 is made up of 13 amino acids. Per germline, CDR1 MNHNS and CDR2 SASEGT. V dropped 6 bases and J dropped 1; count of bases not matched to a gene: 3. The CDR3 loop reads CASRRQGSYEQYF. The CDR3 DNA follows: TGTGCCAGCAGAAGACAGGGATCCTACGAGCAGTACTTC.

This clonotype was seen a handful of times. The CDR3 DNA reads TGCAGTGCTAGACCCCCTGGGCTAGCGGGGACCTACGAGCAGTACTTC. Protein product: CSARPPGLAGTYEQYF. The V call is TRBV20-1, the J call TRBJ2-7; 9 bases match TRBD2. The trim removed 2 bases at V and 2 bases at J, leaving 10 bases unmatched. The CDR3 is 16 amino acids. Germline CDR1 is DFQATT and CDR2 is SNEGSKA (reference sequence).

This clonotype was observed many times. This chain connects TRBV4-1 to TRBJ2-1, with 9 bases aligning to TRBD2. Germline values: CDR1 MGHRA, CDR2 YSYEKL. V trimming: 8 bases; J trimming: 4 bases; junction bases outside the gene matches: 6. The CDR3 contains 14 residues. The CDR3, as DNA: TGCGCCAGCGGTAGCGGGAGTATTTACAATGAGCAGTTCTTC. It codes for CASGSGSIYNEQFF.

This clonotype was recorded many times. This sequence joins TRBV7-2 and TRBJ1-2; maybe TRBD1 (6 bases). The V end was cut by 8 bases, the J end by 8 bases, with 18 bases between. Germline CDR1 reads SGHTA; CDR2 reads FQGNSA. The CDR3 has 13 amino acids. The CDR3 nucleotides read TGTGCCAGCGCCCCGGGGGGGGCGCAAGGCTACACCTTC. Its protein product is CASAPGGAQGYTF.

This clonotype has a count of ten or more. The chain joins TRBV3-1 to TRBJ1-1, with D uncertain. The CDR3 is made up of 15 amino acids. Per the germline V gene, CDR1 is LGHDT and CDR2 is YNNKEL (reference sequence). Trimming removed 6 bases at V and 1 base at J, with 15 bases between. The DNA for the CDR3 is TGTGCCAGCAGTTGGCGGGGAAATACGAACACTGAAGCTTTCTTT. As protein: CASSWRGNTNTEAFF.

This clonotype was seen at least ten times. The chain carries TRBV5-4 and TRBJ1-2; D perhaps matches TRBD1 (5 bases). The CDR3 runs 14 residues. From germline, CDR1 is SGHNT and CDR2 YYREEE (reference sequence). Between the trimmed V and J ends, which lost 4 bases and 8 bases, there was a span of 18 bases. In nucleotides, the CDR3 is TGTGCCAGCAGCGGCGGGGCCGGCGGTCTAGGCTACACCTTC. Protein product: CASSGGAGGLGYTF.

This clonotype was found many times. The chain employs TRBV18 and TRBJ2-3, with a weak D call TRBD1 (5 bases). V gave up 3 bases and J gave up 6 bases, with 13 bases separating them. In germline, CDR1 is KGHSH, CDR2 LQKENI. This CDR3 has 14 amino acids. In DNA, the CDR3 is TGTGCCAGCTCACCCGGCAGGGTGTCGGATACGCAGTATTTT. Protein product: CASSPGRVSDTQYF.

Ten or more counts support this clonotype. The chain is built from TRBV20-1 and TRBJ1-4; no clear D gene. V was cut by 0 bases and J by 8 bases, with 4 bases left in between. CDR3 length equals 11 residues. Germline V gene lookup returns CDR1 DFQATT and CDR2 SNEGSKA (reference sequence). DNA for the CDR3: TGCAGTGCTAGAGAGGTCGAAAAACTGTTTTTT. The encoded protein is CSAREVEKLFF.

This clonotype was observed at least ten times. The chain recombines TRBV7-6 with TRBJ2-7, with TRBD1 as a possible D gene (6 bases). Trimming cost V 1 base and J 2 bases, with 12 bases left between them. Germline CDR1 SGHVS, CDR2 FNYEAQ. The CDR3 loop spans 15 amino acids. The CDR3, as DNA: TGTGCCAGCAGCTTAGAGCAGGGGCCCCCCTACGAGCAGTACTTC. Translated: CASSLEQGPPYEQYF.

In this sample, this clonotype turned up many times. CDR3 DNA: TGTGCCAGCACCACCGTCCCGACAGTTAACACTGAAGCTTTCTTT. Protein: CASTTVPTVNTEAFF. V usage is TRBV12-3 or TRBV12-4 and J usage is TRBJ1-1; a weak D match, TRBD1 (5 bases). Deletions cut 7 bases from V and 2 bases from J, with 17 bases between. The CDR3 loop spans 15 amino acids.

This clonotype is deemed medium-sized. The chain links TRBV7-2 to TRBJ2-7, with no clear D. The CDR3 consists of 14 residues. The ends were cut back, 2 bases at V and 0 bases at J, with 8 bases in the middle. The germline CDR1 and CDR2 sequences are SGHTA and FQGNSA. CDR3 sequence (DNA): TGTGCCAGCAGCTTAAGTTCCTACTCCTACGAGCAGTACTTC. The encoded protein is CASSLSSYSYEQYF.

This clonotype appeared many times. The chain links TRBV7-9 to TRBJ1-5, with D possibly matching TRBD1 (6 bases). Germline CDR1 and CDR2: SEHNR and FQNEAQ (reference sequence). Deletions cut 3 bases from V and 0 bases from J, with 12 bases between. CDR3 length: 16 residues. Here the CDR3 reads CASSLGGAFSNQPQHF. The CDR3 region has the DNA TGTGCCAGCAGCTTGGGGGGGGCTTTTAGCAATCAGCCCCAGCATTTT. The whole variable domain, remainder taken from reference TRBV7-9 and TRBJ1-5, is DTGVSQNPRHKITKRGQNVTFRCDPISEHNRLYWYRQTLGQGPEFLTYFQNEAQLEKSRLLSDRFSAERPKGSFSTLEIQRTEQGDSAMYLCASSLGGAFSNQPQHFGDGTRLSIL.

The sample holds many counts of this clonotype. This chain connects TRBV29-1 to TRBJ2-3; D may match TRBD1 or TRBD2 (6 bases each). Germline V gene lookup returns CDR1 SQVTM and CDR2 ANQGSEA. This CDR3 is 15 amino acids long. The germline V and J ends were trimmed by 6 bases and 4 bases, with 20 bases remaining between them. The CDR3 spells CSVDGGLAGPDTQYF. CDR3 DNA: TGCAGCGTGGATGGGGGCCTTGCGGGACCAGATACGCAGTATTTT.

This clonotype was seen only a few times. V gene TRBV28 combines with J gene TRBJ2-1, with 10 bases matching TRBD2. V lost 0 bases to trimming and J lost 7 bases; unmatched junction nucleotides: 12. CDR3 length: 18 residues. Germline V CDR1 and CDR2: MDHEN, SYDVKM. The CDR3 sequence is CASSLWLQAGGGQNEQFF. The CDR3 DNA reads TGTGCCAGCAGTTTATGGCTCCAAGCGGGAGGGGGGCAGAATGAGCAGTTCTTC.

This clonotype has at least ten counts. V is TRBV10-3 and J is TRBJ2-4; tentative D call: TRBD2 (6 bases). The V end lost 6 bases, the J end lost 2 bases, and 8 bases lay between the germline ends. Germline assignment: CDR1 ENHRY and CDR2 SYGVKD. The CDR3 loop spans 13 amino acids. CDR3 in DNA: TGTGCCATCAGCCGGGAGACCAAAAACATTCAGTACTTC. It translates to CAISRETKNIQYF.

This clonotype turned up a few times. The V call is TRBV5-5, the J call TRBJ1-3; the D is unclear. Looked up from germline, CDR1 is SGHKS and CDR2 is YYEKEE (reference sequence). The CDR3 has 17 amino acids. Trimming took 2 bases from V and 4 from J, leaving 19 bases between them. CDR3 in DNA: TGTGCCAGCAGCTTAAGAGGAGAACACTGGGAAGGAAACACCATATATTTT. Protein: CASSLRGEHWEGNTIYF.

This clonotype came up a few times. The chain couples TRBV3-1 to TRBJ2-5; D not certain. The CDR3 runs to 10 residues. Germline CDR1 LGHDT, CDR2 YNNKEL (reference sequence). Trimming took 8 bases from V and 5 from J, leaving 6 bases between them. DNA of the CDR3: TGTGCCAGCCTCGGGGAGACCCAGTACTTC. Translating it yields CASLGETQYF.

This clonotype has a count of ten or more. The chain joins TRBV19 to TRBJ2-7; no clear D. Germline V lookup: CDR1 LNHDA, CDR2 SQIVND (reference sequence). This CDR3 has 16 amino acids. V was cut by 5 bases and J by 2 bases, with 19 bases left in between. Here the CDR3 DNA reads TGTGCCAGTAGTGGGCGCCGGACGTATTCTCCCTACGAGCAGTACTTC. Its translation is CASSGRRTYSPYEQYF. Variable domain in full (rest from reference TRBV19 and TRBJ2-7): DGGITQSPKYLFRKEGQNVTLSCEQNLNHDAMYWYRQDPGQGLRLIYYSQIVNDFQKGDIAEGYSVSREKKESFPLTVTSAQKNPTAFYLCASSGRRTYSPYEQYFGPGTRLTVT.

This clonotype was seen only a few times. J is TRBJ2-1 and V is TRBV5-6; D uncertain. The V end lost 4 bases, the J end lost 3 bases, and 14 bases lay between the germline ends. Looked up from germline, CDR1 is SGHDT and CDR2 is YYEEEE. The CDR3 is made up of 15 amino acids. The CDR3, as DNA: TGTGCCAGCAGCCCCAGCGTCTTCTGCTACAATGAGCAGTTCTTC. As protein: CASSPSVFCYNEQFF.

This clonotype was picked up a small number of times. A read error may account for a junction end that differs from germline. This chain joins TRBV7-3 and TRBJ2-5, with 10 bases identical to TRBD2. The CDR3 consists of 14 residues. Germline CDR1 is SGHTA and CDR2 is FQGTGA. The chain's CDR3 is CASSPTSGQGTQYF. The DNA for the CDR3 is TGTGCCAGCAGCCCGACTAGCGGGCAAGGGACCCAGTACTTC.

This clonotype has more than one count but fewer than ten. The V call is TRBV25-1, the J call TRBJ2-1; 8 nucleotides agree with TRBD2. With V trimmed by 2 bases and J by 4 bases, 1 base remained unmatched. The CDR3 has 14 residues. CDR1 is MGHDK and CDR2 is SYGVNS in the germline V gene. In nucleotides, the CDR3 is TGTGCCAGCAGTGAAAGCGGGAGTTACAATGAGCAGTTCTTC. Its protein is CASSESGSYNEQFF.

This clonotype was detected many times. J is TRBJ1-2 and V is TRBV4-1; D is unclear. There are 13 residues in the CDR3. V lost 0 bases and J lost 4, with 6 bases in between. Germline V gives CDR1 MGHRA, CDR2 YSYEKL. The CDR3 protein is CASSQEGSYGYTF. The CDR3 nucleotides read TGCGCCAGCAGCCAAGAGGGCAGCTATGGCTACACCTTC.